Following are 17 T cell receptor beta chains from one sample sequenced in a study of lymphopenia after photon versus proton radiotherapy (dated by TCRdb to about 2019). Library preparation was by the immunoSEQ multiplex PCR assay. In TCRdb, the immuneACCESS table is reduced to in-frame sequences with V and J assigned. These tables do not hold every clone; where another copy was compared, an unresolved V gene accounts for under half, and the others remain unexplained. For this sample the table gives some 25,000 clones, of which 90% were detected only once. The ten largest clones take up 0.81% of the sample. This material consisted of peripheral blood, taken from a patient treated with photon-based radiotherapy. Receptor source: a woman aged 45-60 years with cholangiocarcinoma.

The rearrangement joins TRBV30 to TRBJ2-3; D is unresolved. Germline V gene lookup returns CDR1 GTSNPN and CDR2 SVGIG (reference sequence). V lost 5 bases to trimming and J lost 4 bases, with 13 bases between them. CDR3 length equals 13 residues. The CDR3 DNA reads as TGTGCCTGGGGGCGCTCAGACTCAGATACGCAGTATTTT. Protein sequence: CAWGRSDSDTQYF.

This chain connects TRBV27 to TRBJ1-2; 8 bases line up with TRBD1. Germline V gene data show CDR1 as MNHEY and CDR2 as SMNVEV (reference sequence). J was trimmed by 8 bases and V by 3 bases; bases with no gene match: 17. The CDR3 sequence is 17 residues long. CDR3 nucleotide sequence: TGTGCCAGCAGTTTGGGACTCTTCCCGACAGGGGAAAAAGGCTACACCTTC. Translating gives CASSLGLFPTGEKGYTF.

The CDR3 protein is CASSHVDLNHGYTF. The CDR3 DNA follows: TGTGCCAGCAGCCATGTGGACTTAAACCATGGCTACACCTTC. The rearrangement joins TRBV7-9 to TRBJ1-2, with no clear D. Looked up from germline, CDR1 is SEHNR and CDR2 is FQNEAQ (reference sequence). Trimming removed 5 bases at V and 6 bases at J, with 16 bases between. The CDR3 length is 14 residues.

This clone was seen just once. The chain is built from TRBV10-3 and TRBJ1-2, with D unresolved. The CDR3 runs to 13 residues. The germline gives CDR1 ENHRY, CDR2 SYGVKD. With 3 bases removed from V and 0 bases from J, the gap between germline ends came to 5 bases. CDR3 coding DNA: TGTGCCATCAGTGACGAAACTAACTATGGCTACACCTTC. The encoded protein is CAISDETNYGYTF.

This chain joins TRBV5-6 and TRBJ2-5; the match to TRBD1 covers 12 bases. The J segment lost 5 bases and the V segment lost 0 bases, leaving 5 bases of the junction unmatched. Germline CDR1 and CDR2: SGHDT and YYEEEE. The CDR3 extends over 16 amino acids. CDR3 region: CASSLVGDRGRETQYF. In DNA form, the CDR3 reads TGTGCCAGCAGCTTGGTTGGGGACAGGGGGCGGGAGACCCAGTACTTC.

V usage is TRBV5-6 and J usage is TRBJ2-7; tentatively, D is TRBD1 (6 bases). The CDR3 extends over 14 amino acids. Germline V lookup: CDR1 SGHDT, CDR2 YYEEEE. Trimming shortened V by 1 base and J by 0 bases, and 8 bases separated the two germline ends. CDR3 DNA sequence: TGTGCCAGCAGCTTGACAGGGAGCTCCTACGAGCAGTACTTC. It yields the protein CASSLTGSSYEQYF.

The CDR3 nucleotides are TGTGCCAGCAGAGACACAGTAATCTATGGCTACACCTTC. Translated, it gives CASRDTVIYGYTF. The chain couples TRBV2 to TRBJ1-2; D is ambiguous. Deletions cut 6 bases from V and 4 bases from J, with 12 bases between. The CDR3 runs 13 residues. Germline CDR1 and CDR2: SNHLY and FYNNEI.

J is TRBJ2-7 and V is TRBV6-6, with 11 bases identical to TRBD2. V lost 6 bases to trimming and J lost 0 bases; unmatched junction nucleotides: 1. CDR3 length: 14 amino acids. Germline CDR1 and CDR2: MNHNY and SVGAGI (reference sequence). CDR3 residues: CASRTSGGSYEQYF. The CDR3 DNA sequence: TGTGCCAGCAGAACTAGCGGGGGCTCCTACGAGCAGTACTTC.

The sample holds one count of this clone. This sequence joins TRBV2 and TRBJ2-7; 8 nucleotides line up with TRBD1. This CDR3 is 16 amino acids long. Germline-derived CDR1 and CDR2 are SNHLY and FYNNEI. V dropped 5 bases and J dropped 3; count of bases not matched to a gene: 12. The CDR3 is CASSWAEPGTGYEQYF. The CDR3 coding sequence is TGTGCCAGCAGTTGGGCTGAACCCGGGACAGGCTACGAGCAGTACTTC.

The chain employs TRBV11-2 and TRBJ1-2; unclear D gene. Germline V CDR1 and CDR2: SGHAT, FQNNGV. Trimming took off 0 bases at V and 6 bases at J, with 8 bases between the two ends. The CDR3 is made up of 13 amino acids. The CDR3: CASSLDRMDGYTF. In DNA form, the CDR3 reads TGTGCCAGCAGCTTAGATCGGATGGATGGCTACACCTTC. Full variable domain (missing parts from reference TRBV11-2 and TRBJ1-2): EAGVAQSPRYKIIEKRQSVAFWCNPISGHATLYWYQQILGQGPKLLIQFQNNGVVDDSQLPKDRFSAERLKGVDSTLKIQPAKLEDSAVYLCASSLDRMDGYTFGSGTRLTVV.

This clone was recorded once. The chain recombines TRBV20-1 with TRBJ1-2; D remains ambiguous. Trimming pared 6 bases from V and 0 bases from J, leaving 5 bases between. CDR3 length equals 11 residues. From germline, CDR1 is DFQATT and CDR2 SNEGSKA (reference sequence). In DNA, the CDR3 is TGCAGTGCCCAGGCTAACTATGGCTACACCTTC. As protein: CSAQANYGYTF.

The chain couples TRBV5-4 to TRBJ2-6; D is possibly TRBD2 (5 bases). The CDR3 extends over 18 amino acids. Germline CDR1 reads SGHNT; CDR2 reads YYREEE (reference sequence). Trimming pared 3 bases from V and 2 bases from J, leaving 18 bases between. CDR3 region: CASSSGKILVAGANVLTF. CDR3 coding DNA: TGTGCCAGCAGCTCGGGAAAAATCCTAGTAGCTGGGGCCAACGTCCTGACTTTC.

The V gene is TRBV7-2, the J gene TRBJ1-1, with 7 positions matching TRBD1. There are 13 residues in the CDR3. After removal of 2 bases from V and 5 bases from J, the junction contained 2 bases not matched to a gene. The V gene's germline CDR1 is SGHTA and CDR2 FQGNSA. The CDR3 loop is CASSLPGGTEAFF. The CDR3 DNA follows: TGTGCCAGCAGCTTACCAGGGGGTACTGAAGCTTTCTTT. Looking up the rest from reference TRBV7-2 and TRBJ1-1 gives the full variable domain: GAGVSQSPSNKVTEKGKDVELRCDPISGHTALYWYRQSLGQGLEFLIYFQGNSAPDKSGLPSDRFSAERTGGSVSTLTIQRTQQEDSAVYLCASSLPGGTEAFFGQGTRLTVV.

This rearrangement joins TRBV7-8 to TRBJ2-5; maybe TRBD2 (5 bases). Germline-derived CDR1 and CDR2 are SGHVS and FQNEAQ. Deletions cut 5 bases from V and 5 bases from J, with 12 bases between. The CDR3 totals 13 residues. The CDR3 protein is CASSEGYGETQYF. CDR3 in DNA: TGTGCCAGCAGCGAGGGCTACGGGGAGACCCAGTACTTC.

The rearrangement links TRBV6-5 to TRBJ2-1; TRBD2 matches 11 bases. The J segment lost 5 bases and the V segment lost 2 bases, leaving 5 bases of the junction unmatched. CDR1 and CDR2 from the germline V gene are MNHEY and SVGAGI. There are 16 residues in the CDR3. The CDR3 region is CASSYQVAGGNNEQFF. In nucleotides, the CDR3 is TGTGCCAGCAGTTACCAAGTAGCGGGGGGGAACAATGAGCAGTTCTTC.

This clone was seen only once. The chain recombines TRBV30 with TRBJ1-1; unclear D gene. Germline assignment: CDR1 GTSNPN and CDR2 SVGIG (reference sequence). V was trimmed by 5 bases and J by 0 bases, leaving 10 bases between them. CDR3 length: 13 residues. CDR3 coding DNA: TGTGCCTGGGGAACAGAGTTGAACACTGAAGCTTTCTTT. This codes for CAWGTELNTEAFF.

Comment on this clone: Other DNA sequences from this sample encode an identical CDR3 as well. V and J are TRBV7-2 and TRBJ1-2; D gene ambiguous. V lost 1 base, J lost 2 bases, and 5 bases lay in between. The CDR3 runs 13 residues. The germline V gene encodes CDR1 SGHTA and CDR2 FQGNSA. CDR3 DNA: TGTGCCAGCAGCTTAGGAGGGAACTATGGCTACACCTTC. This sequence encodes CASSLGGNYGYTF.